Listed here are 19 T cell receptor beta chains from one sample, sequenced in a study of CD8 T cells in Susac syndrome. Reverse transcription used 0.5 to 1 ug RNA and random hexamers. Via MiXCR, TCRdb re-called the immunoSEQ multiplex PCR reads, giving one row per CDR3 protein. In the table there are around 150,000 distinct CDR3 sequences, approximately 96% of which are singletons. The sample comprised CD4+ T cells from PBMCs. The receptors stem from a human donor with Susac syndrome.

This chain connects TRBV12-3 or TRBV12-4 to TRBJ2-1; tentative D call: TRBD2 (7 bases). The CDR3 has 13 residues. V lost 8 bases and J 9 bases, leaving 17 bases between the germline ends. CDR3 region: CASLFGGPGEQFF. DNA of the CDR3: TGTGCCAGCCTTTTCGGGGGGCCGGGTGAGCAGTTCTTC.

The chain couples TRBV24-1 to TRBJ2-6; 7 nucleotides line up with TRBD1. Germline V gene sequence: CDR1 KGHDR, CDR2 SFDVKD. V lost 4 bases and J lost 0; bases outside the gene matches: 5. The CDR3 loop spans 17 amino acids. The CDR3 loop is CATSDPTGPSGANVLTF. CDR3 bases: TGTGCCACCAGTGACCCGACAGGGCCCTCTGGGGCCAACGTCCTGACTTTC.

This sequence joins TRBV7-9 and TRBJ1-2, with 7 bases that match TRBD1. CDR3 length equals 14 residues. The germline CDR1 and CDR2 sequences are SEHNR and FQNEAQ (reference sequence). Trimming at V came to 7 bases and at J to 3 bases, leaving 8 bases not matched to a gene. CDR3 sequence (DNA): TGTGCCAGCAAGGGGGCGGGAGACTACTATGGCTACACCTTC. Translating gives CASKGAGDYYGYTF.

This rearrangement joins TRBV20-1 to TRBJ2-2, with D perhaps assigned TRBD1 or TRBD2 (5 bases each). This CDR3 contains 14 residues. V dropped 3 bases and J dropped 0 bases, with 8 bases sitting between them. The germline V gene encodes CDR1 DFQATT and CDR2 SNEGSKA (reference sequence). In DNA, the CDR3 is TGCAGTGCTAGGAGGGGAGCGAACACCGGGGAGCTGTTTTTT. It yields the protein CSARRGANTGELFF.

The V gene is TRBV4-1, the J gene TRBJ2-1, with D perhaps matching TRBD1 (5 bases). Germline V gives CDR1 MGHRA, CDR2 YSYEKL. V lost 2 bases and J 1 base, leaving 12 bases between the germline ends. CDR3 length equals 16 residues. This CDR3 is CASSQSAGLSYNEQFF. The CDR3 region has the DNA TGCGCCAGCAGCCAATCGGCAGGGTTGTCCTACAATGAGCAGTTCTTC.

This chain connects TRBV29-1 to TRBJ1-1; D uncertain. Germline V gene lookup returns CDR1 SQVTM and CDR2 ANQGSEA. CDR3 length equals 13 residues. The V and J ends lost 4 bases and 6 bases respectively, with 15 bases between them. The CDR3 spells CSVAPGRGAEAFF. The CDR3 DNA sequence: TGCAGCGTTGCCCCCGGCCGGGGTGCTGAAGCTTTCTTT.

This chain joins TRBV28 and TRBJ2-7; possible D gene TRBD1, 5 bases. This CDR3 region has 14 residues. With 4 bases removed from V and 4 bases from J, the gap between germline ends came to 14 bases. CDR1 and CDR2 (germline): MDHEN, SYDVKM. CDR3 amino acids: CASSSARKGYEQYF. The CDR3, as DNA: TGTGCCAGCAGTTCTGCCAGAAAGGGGTACGAGCAGTACTTC.

This clonotype was seen only once. The chain is built from TRBV29-1 and TRBJ2-5; D gene uncertain. V dropped 2 bases and J dropped 4 bases, with 5 bases sitting between them. The CDR3 is 11 amino acids. Germline lookup yields CDR1 SQVTM and CDR2 ANQGSEA. In DNA form, the CDR3 reads TGCAGCGTTGAACTCCTAGAGACCCAGTACTTC. Protein product: CSVELLETQYF. Based on the CDR3 plus reference TRBV29-1 and TRBJ2-5, the full variable domain is SAVISQKPSRDICQRGTSLTIQCQVDSQVTMMFWYRQQPGQSLTLIATANQGSEATYESGFVIDKFPISRPNLTFSTLTVSNMSPEDSSIYLCSVELLETQYFGPGTRLLVL.

The rearrangement uses TRBV6-7 and TRBJ2-6; D is unclear. TRBV6-7 qualifies as an ORF whose function is uncertain. The CDR3 is 14 residues long. V was clipped by 7 bases and J by 0 bases, with 7 bases between them. The CDR3 here is CASNRSSGANVLTF. In DNA, the CDR3 is TGTGCCAGCAATAGGAGCTCTGGGGCCAACGTCCTGACTTTC.

The count of this clonotype is one. The chain combines TRBV20-1 with TRBJ1-2; the D is unclear. With 1 base removed from V and 6 bases from J, the gap between germline ends came to 3 bases. CDR3 size: 10 residues. Germline loops: CDR1 DFQATT, CDR2 SNEGSKA (reference sequence). CDR3 in DNA: TGCAGTGCTAGAGCTGATGGCTACACCTTC. Translating gives CSARADGYTF.

The chain employs TRBV13 and TRBJ2-3; 9 nucleotides agree with TRBD2. The J segment lost 4 bases and the V segment lost 7 bases, leaving 9 bases of the junction unmatched. The germline V gene encodes CDR1 PRHDT and CDR2 FYEKMQ (reference sequence). CDR3 length equals 15 residues. The chain's CDR3 is CASTVSGRRADTQYF. CDR3 nucleotide sequence: TGTGCCAGCACCGTTAGCGGGAGACGGGCAGATACGCAGTATTTT. Drawing the rest from reference TRBV13 and TRBJ2-3, the complete variable domain is AAGVIQSPRHLIKEKRETATLKCYPIPRHDTVYWYQQGPGQDPQFLISFYEKMQSDKGSIPDRFSAQQFSDYHSELNMSSLELGDSALYFCASTVSGRRADTQYFGPGTRLTVL.

This clonotype was found once. The V call is TRBV15, the J call TRBJ2-6, with D hard to call. The ends were cut back, 1 base at V and 2 bases at J, with 15 bases in the middle. Germline CDR1 reads LNHNV; CDR2 reads YYDKDF (reference sequence). This CDR3 is 18 amino acids long. CDR3 region: CATSRVKNWAAGANVLTF. As DNA, the CDR3 is TGTGCCACCAGCAGAGTTAAGAATTGGGCGGCTGGGGCCAACGTCCTGACTTTC.

V is TRBV7-2 and J is TRBJ1-2; D is perhaps TRBD1 (5 bases). This CDR3 region has 17 residues. Germline V lookup: CDR1 SGHTA, CDR2 FQGNSA. Between the trimmed V and J ends, which lost 4 bases and 5 bases, there was a span of 23 bases. The CDR3 region has the DNA TGTGCCAGCAGCTCTTACTATCCGGGCGGGGGGTATTATGGCTACACCTTC. Protein: CASSSYYPGGGYYGYTF.

The sample holds one count of this clonotype. The chain couples TRBV2 to TRBJ1-2; a weak D match, TRBD1 (5 bases). Trimming shortened V by 9 bases and J by 5 bases, and 28 bases separated the two germline ends. Germline CDR1 is SNHLY and CDR2 is FYNNEI. The CDR3 is 17 amino acids. CDR3 residues: CASELDTSAPGLYGYTF. CDR3 in DNA: TGTGCCAGTGAGCTGGACACCAGCGCACCCGGGCTTTATGGCTACACCTTC.

The rearrangement uses TRBV18 and TRBJ1-2; D remains unclear. Per the germline V gene, CDR1 is KGHSH and CDR2 is LQKENI. CDR3 length: 15 amino acids. Trimming stripped 6 bases from V and 1 base from J, with 15 bases between. CDR3 amino acids: CASSLTDNINYGYTF. CDR3 nucleotides: TGTGCCAGCTCGTTGACCGACAATATTAACTATGGCTACACCTTC.

V and J are TRBV4-1 and TRBJ2-5; TRBD1 might be the D (6 bases). This CDR3 region has 16 residues. The germline gives CDR1 MGHRA, CDR2 YSYEKL. V dropped 5 bases and J dropped 5 bases, with 21 bases sitting between them. The CDR3 spells CASSFDRDTGRETQYF. The CDR3 bases are TGCGCCAGCAGCTTTGACCGGGACACCGGCCGGGAGACCCAGTACTTC.

As concerns this clonotype: An end of the junction does not agree with germline; a read error may underlie this. This chain links TRBV29-1 with TRBJ1-1, with no clear D. Germline V gene data show CDR1 as SQVTM and CDR2 as ANQGSEA. The length of the CDR3 is 12 residues. The CDR3 coding sequence is TGCAGCGTTGGGAAAGGCCCTGACTCTCTAAGTTTT. This encodes CSVGKGPDSLSF.

This chain uses TRBV20-1 with TRBJ2-1, with 9 bases that match TRBD2. V shed 5 bases, J shed 14 bases, and the junction held 7 bases outside the gene matches. Germline V gene sequence: CDR1 DFQATT, CDR2 SNEGSKA (reference sequence). This CDR3 is 11 amino acids long. The CDR3 coding sequence is TGCAGTGCTGTGGCGGGGGGGCCGGAGTTCTTC. Translation: CSAVAGGPEFF.

V and J are TRBV7-2 and TRBJ1-5; D is possibly TRBD1 (5 bases). V lost 5 bases, J lost 7 bases, and 18 bases lay in between. Germline V lookup: CDR1 SGHTA, CDR2 FQGNSA. CDR3 length: 15 residues. CDR3 DNA sequence: TGTGCCAGCAGCACAACGGGGCCAATAAGCCAGCCCCAGCATTTT. Its protein product is CASSTTGPISQPQHF.